Listed here is a single T cell receptor beta chain. Seattle patients were enrolled while actively infected and followed longitudinally. This sample was taken from a study of blood T cell repertoires in COVID-19. Study overall: Sites in the United States, Italy and Spain provided acute and convalescent COVID-19 samples. The analysed material was cDNA or gDNA that came from T cells, B-cell-depleted T cells, or PBMCs.

CDR1 is LGHNA and CDR2 is YSLEER in the germline V gene. CDR3 length: 15 amino acids. Between the trimmed V and J ends, which lost 1 base and 7 bases, there was a span of 14 bases. Original handling: How many nucleated cells were present was estimated from reference gene primer amplification. The protocol was immunoSEQ multiplex PCR, while the TCRdb copy is restricted to in-frame clones and leaves out a portion. The D gene and trimming were derived from the DNA, and the V and J assignments and clone size from that table. The sample lists roughly 75,000 clones, more than 70% occurring once. V and J are TRBV4-3 and TRBJ1-5; D might be TRBD1 (6 bases). This TCR was recovered from a man aged 50 or older with COVID-19, enrolled during active disease. The sample consisted of peripheral blood. As DNA, the CDR3 is TGCGCCAGCAGCCAAGGGGGGGGGCTGGGGCAGCCCCAGCATTTT. Its translation: CASSQGGGLGQPQHF.